This is a list of T cell receptor beta chains from one sample in a study of T cell changes during pregnancy in multiple sclerosis. Only in-frame clones appear in the TCRdb table, and some are missing; sequencing was by immunoSEQ multiplex PCR. Of 33,000 or so clones detected, around 91% appear once; the ten largest clones hold about 3.9%. The material sequenced was CD8+ T cells from peripheral blood mononuclear cells, taken in the second trimester of pregnancy. The receptors here all came from a female donor in good health, enrolled as a control in a pregnancy study. Each CDR3 is given with its conserved first and last residue. D genes are given only for firm matches. Some rows mark clone size as missing; the rest say once, few, many or name a class of expanded clone.

j_call | clone_size | d_call | v_call | cdr3_nt | cdr3_aa
TRBJ2-7 | NA | NA | TRBV30 | TGTGCCTGGGACGGGACGGGGGATTACGAGCAGTACTTC | CAWDGTGDYEQYF
TRBJ2-1 | NA | TRBD2 | TRBV7-9 | TGTGCCAGCAGCTTTAGCGGGGGGACCTTTTACGATGAGCAGTTCTTC | CASSFSGGTFYDEQFF
TRBJ1-3 | NA | NA | TRBV29-1 | TGCAGCGTTGGATCGGGTCCCCACTCTGGAAACACCATATATTTT | CSVGSGPHSGNTIYF
TRBJ2-7 | NA | NA | TRBV7-2 | TGTGCCAGCAGCATCAAACCGGGACTGGGGGAGCAGTACTTC | CASSIKPGLGEQYF
TRBJ1-6 | once | TRBD1 | TRBV4-3 | TGCGCCAGCAGCCAAGTCCCGGGACAGGGCAATTCACCCCTCCACTTT | CASSQVPGQGNSPLHF
TRBJ1-2 | NA | NA | TRBV9 | TGTGCCAGCAGCGCAGCAGGGACAAGCTATGGCTACACCTTC | CASSAAGTSYGYTF
TRBJ1-2 | NA | NA | TRBV19 | TGTGCCAGTACGGTTGTGGGAGGAGACTATGGCTACACCTTC | CASTVVGGDYGYTF
TRBJ2-7 | NA | NA | TRBV19 | TGTGCCAGTAGTATATCAGGGGATGAGCAGTACTTC | CASSISGDEQYF
TRBJ2-7 | NA | NA | TRBV15 | TGTGCCACCAGCAGAGAAGGGGGGGCTCTATACGAGCAGTACTTC | CATSREGGALYEQYF
TRBJ1-1 | NA | TRBD1 | TRBV5-1 | TGCGCCAGCAGCAGCCCGGGACAGGCTACGGGCACTGAAGCTTTCTTT | CASSSPGQATGTEAFF
TRBJ1-2 | NA | NA | TRBV30 | TGTGCCTTACCGGGGGGGGCCTATGGCTACACCTTC | CALPGGAYGYTF
TRBJ1-1 | NA | TRBD1 | TRBV11-2 | TGTGCCAGCAGCTTGGCAGGGGGCACTGAAGCTTTCTTT | CASSLAGGTEAFF
TRBJ1-2 | NA | TRBD1 | TRBV4-2 | TGTGCCAGCAGCCATAGGACAGGGGATGGCTACACCTTC | CASSHRTGDGYTF
TRBJ1-2 | once | NA | TRBV15 | TGTGCCACCAGCAGAGATGCGGAGGGGCTAGGCGGCTACACCTTC | CATSRDAEGLGGYTF
TRBJ2-5 | NA | NA | TRBV7-8 | TGTGCCAGCTTCATAGGGGTGCAAGAGACCCAGTACTTC | CASFIGVQETQYF
TRBJ2-1 | NA | TRBD2 | TRBV5-8 | TGTGCCAGCAGCTCCTGGACTAGCGGAGCCTCCTACAATGAGCAGTTCTTC | CASSSWTSGASYNEQFF
TRBJ2-1 | NA | NA | TRBV7-3 | TGTGCCAGCAGCTTAAGGGGGGACCAAGCATCCTATTTTCACTCCTACAATGAGCAGTTCTTC | CASSLRGDQASYFHSYNEQFF
TRBJ1-6 | NA | NA | TRBV7-2 | TGTGCCAGCAGCTTAGATCCAGCGAGGTATGATTCACCCCTCCACTTT | CASSLDPARYDSPLHF
TRBJ2-7 | NA | TRBD1 | TRBV4-3 | TGCGCCAGCAGCCGACTTACAGGGGGCGAGTACGAGCAGTACTTC | CASSRLTGGEYEQYF
TRBJ2-3 | NA | NA | TRBV30 | TGTGCCTGGAGTTGGCTCAGAACAGGCGGGGGCTACACAGATACGCAGTATTTT | CAWSWLRTGGGYTDTQYF
TRBJ1-5 | NA | NA | TRBV5-6 | TGTGCCAGCAGCGGGGGACTGGATAGCAATCAGCCCCAGCATTTT | CASSGGLDSNQPQHF
TRBJ2-4 | NA | TRBD1 | TRBV6-5 | TGTGCGACAGGGTCGCAGAAAAACATTCAGTACTTC | CATGSQKNIQYF
TRBJ1-2 | NA | NA | TRBV10-3 | TGTGCCATCAGTGAGACGGGAGCCTCCTATGGCTACACCTTC | CAISETGASYGYTF
TRBJ2-3 | once | TRBD2 | TRBV6-6 | TGTGCCAGCACGACTAGCGGGGGGAAGGCAGATACGCAGTATTTT | CASTTSGGKADTQYF
TRBJ1-1 | NA | NA | TRBV9 | TGTGCCAGCAGCTTCGGGAGCGATGGGACTGAAGCTTTCTTT | CASSFGSDGTEAFF
TRBJ2-3 | NA | TRBD2 | TRBV6-4 | TGTGCCAGCAGTGACACGGAAGCGGGGCACACAGATACGCAGTATTTT | CASSDTEAGHTDTQYF
TRBJ2-2 | NA | NA | TRBV4-3 | TGCGCCAGCAGCCAAGACTCCGGGACAAGTGGCGGGGAGCTGTTTTTT | CASSQDSGTSGGELFF
TRBJ1-2 | NA | NA | TRBV4-1 | TGCGCCAGCAGCCAAGGGAGGGGTTCGACCTATGGCTACACCTTC | CASSQGRGSTYGYTF
TRBJ1-2 | few | NA | TRBV7-3 | TGTGCCAGCTCCCCGGGAAATGTGGACTATGGCTACACCTTC | CASSPGNVDYGYTF
TRBJ1-2 | NA | NA | TRBV18 | TGTGCCAGCTCACCTTATCACCAGGGGAGTGACTATGGCTACACCTTC | CASSPYHQGSDYGYTF
TRBJ2-7 | NA | NA | TRBV4-2 | TGTGCCAGCAGCCCTCAGGGTTACTCCTACGAGCAGTACTTC | CASSPQGYSYEQYF
TRBJ1-5 | NA | TRBD1 | TRBV7-9 | TGTGCCAGCAGCCCAGGCTACAGGGGGAACGATCAGCCCCAGCATTTT | CASSPGYRGNDQPQHF
TRBJ2-1 | NA | NA | TRBV6-1 | TGTGCCAGCAGTAGTATGGAGAATGAGCAGTTCTTC | CASSSMENEQFF
TRBJ1-5 | NA | NA | TRBV4-1 | TGCGCCAGCAGCCAAGGAGGACAGCCAAATCAGCCCCAGCATTTT | CASSQGGQPNQPQHF
TRBJ1-2 | few | NA | TRBV27 | TGTGCCAGCAGTTTAGCAGGGGACTATGGCTACACCTTC | CASSLAGDYGYTF
TRBJ2-7 | NA | TRBD2 | TRBV5-6 | TGTGCCAGCTCTCGAGGACTAGCCCAGGAGCAGTACTTC | CASSRGLAQEQYF
TRBJ1-5 | NA | NA | TRBV9 | TGTGCCAGCAGCGTAGGAAACAGCTATCAGCCCCAGCATTTT | CASSVGNSYQPQHF
TRBJ2-3 | NA | TRBD2 | TRBV7-9 | TGTGCCAGCAGCTTTCCGGCTAGCGGGGGCACAGATACGCAGTATTTT | CASSFPASGGTDTQYF
TRBJ1-2 | NA | NA | TRBV6-5 | TGTGCCTCGTCGGGCCTGGAGGTGAACTATGGCTACACCTTC | CASSGLEVNYGYTF
TRBJ2-7 | NA | NA | TRBV27 | TGTGCCAGCAGTTTGGGAGACTTGGGCTACGAGCAGTACTTC | CASSLGDLGYEQYF
TRBJ2-1 | NA | NA | TRBV2 | TGTGCCAGCACCTCCTTAGAAAGAAATGAGCAGTTCTTC | CASTSLERNEQFF
TRBJ2-5 | once | NA | TRBV7-9 | TGTGCCAGCAGCCACAGGGTTAAAGAGACCCAGTACTTC | CASSHRVKETQYF